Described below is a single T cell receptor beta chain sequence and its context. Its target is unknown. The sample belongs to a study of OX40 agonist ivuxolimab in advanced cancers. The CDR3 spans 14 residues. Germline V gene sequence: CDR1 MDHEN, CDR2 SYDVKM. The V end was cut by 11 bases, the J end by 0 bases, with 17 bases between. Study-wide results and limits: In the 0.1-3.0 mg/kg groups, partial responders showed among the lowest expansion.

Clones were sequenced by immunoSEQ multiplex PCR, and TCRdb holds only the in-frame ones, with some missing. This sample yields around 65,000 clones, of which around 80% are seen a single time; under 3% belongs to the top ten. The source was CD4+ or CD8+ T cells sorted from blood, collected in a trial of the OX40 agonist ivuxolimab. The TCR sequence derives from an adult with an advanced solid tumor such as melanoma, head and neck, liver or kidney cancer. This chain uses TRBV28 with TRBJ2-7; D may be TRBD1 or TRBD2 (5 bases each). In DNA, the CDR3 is TGTGCCGCACCGGGACCCACGAGCTCCTACGAGCAGTACTTC. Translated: CAAPGPTSSYEQYF.